Listed here are 15 T cell receptor beta chains from one sample, sequenced in a study of blood T cell repertoires in COVID-19. Only in-frame clones appear in the TCRdb table, and some are missing; sequencing was by immunoSEQ multiplex PCR. Of 140,000 to 150,000 clones listed, around four fifths are singletons. What was sequenced was peripheral blood. The receptor set was obtained from a woman in her 40s with active or convalescent COVID-19.

For the CDR3, the DNA is TGTGCCAGCAGTCCCTACCGGACTAGCGGAGCACCTTCCTACAATGAGCAGTTCTTC. This gives the protein CASSPYRTSGAPSYNEQFF. The chain joins TRBV27 to TRBJ2-1; 10 positions match TRBD2. J was trimmed by 1 base and V by 5 bases; bases with no gene match: 14. CDR1 and CDR2 (germline): MNHEY, SMNVEV (reference sequence). The CDR3 totals 19 residues.

This clone was detected a few times. The chain is built from TRBV3-1 (or the pseudogene TRBV3-2) and TRBJ2-2, with TRBD1 matching 8 bases. V shed 5 bases, J shed 2 bases, and the junction held 7 bases outside the gene matches. CDR1 LGHDT and CDR2 YNNKEL come from the germline V gene (reference sequence). The CDR3 length is 16 residues. The DNA for the CDR3 is TGTGCCAGCAGCTACCAGGGGGCTCGTAACACCGGGGAGCTGTTTTTT. This translates into CASSYQGARNTGELFF.

The rearrangement uses TRBV5-4 and TRBJ2-5; TRBD2 aligns across 8 bases. V lost 6 bases, J lost 1 base, and 5 bases stayed unmatched. Germline loops: CDR1 SGHNT, CDR2 YYREEE (reference sequence). The length of the CDR3 is 14 residues. CDR3 DNA sequence: TGTGCCAGCACCCGGGGGGGGTCCCAAGAGACCCAGTACTTC. Its protein is CASTRGGSQETQYF.

The chain is built from TRBV19 and TRBJ1-2; 11 positions agree with TRBD1. The J segment lost 5 bases and the V segment lost 4 bases, leaving 9 bases of the junction unmatched. This CDR3 spans 16 amino acids. Germline assignment: CDR1 LNHDA and CDR2 SQIVND (reference sequence). This chain's CDR3 is CASSSRTGGVDYGYTF. The CDR3 bases are TGTGCCAGTAGTAGTCGGACAGGGGGCGTCGATTATGGCTACACCTTC.

The chain is built from TRBV19 and TRBJ1-1; D may be TRBD1 (6 bases). This CDR3 has 13 residues. Germline V lookup: CDR1 LNHDA, CDR2 SQIVND (reference sequence). Trimming took off 5 bases at V and 4 bases at J, with 11 bases between the two ends. CDR3 DNA sequence: TGTGCCAGTAGTGTTAACAGGGTCACTGAAGCTTTCTTT. This translates into CASSVNRVTEAFF.

In its sample, this clone was seen once. This chain links TRBV6-5 with TRBJ1-1; D is ambiguous. This CDR3 comprises 12 residues. Per germline, CDR1 MNHEY and CDR2 SVGAGI. With 0 bases removed from V and 7 bases from J, the gap between germline ends came to 6 bases. CDR3 coding DNA: TGTGCCAGCAGTTACTCTGGAGGTGAAGCTTTCTTT. Encoded protein: CASSYSGGEAFF.

The rearrangement links TRBV5-8 to TRBJ1-4, with D unresolved. Germline V gene data show CDR1 as SGHTS and CDR2 as YDEGEE. CDR3 length: 16 amino acids. With 6 bases removed from V and 7 bases from J, the gap between germline ends came to 22 bases. CDR3 region: CASNPATAGLSEKLFF. The CDR3 DNA sequence: TGTGCCAGCAACCCGGCGACGGCGGGATTGAGTGAAAAACTGTTTTTT.

The V gene is TRBV27, the J gene TRBJ1-1; D possibly corresponds to TRBD1 (6 bases). This CDR3 region has 17 residues. V dropped 5 bases and J dropped 0 bases, with 19 bases sitting between them. Per the germline V gene, CDR1 is MNHEY and CDR2 is SMNVEV (reference sequence). CDR3 in DNA: TGTGCCAGCAGTGCACTTCGGGGTGGGGGCATGAACACTGAAGCTTTCTTT. Translated: CASSALRGGGMNTEAFF.

This chain uses TRBV5-5 with TRBJ2-1; no definite D call. The V gene lost 4 bases and the J gene lost 8 bases, with 16 bases spanning the gap. The length of the CDR3 is 14 residues. Germline CDR1 SGHKS, CDR2 YYEKEE (reference sequence). The CDR3 DNA is TGTGCCAGCAGCCCCCTTTTCAGCCGGGATGAGCAGTTCTTC. This codes for CASSPLFSRDEQFF.

The chain uses TRBV19 and TRBJ2-3; perhaps TRBD2 as D (6 bases). V shed 5 bases and J shed 4 bases, with 22 bases lying between them. Germline CDR1 and CDR2: LNHDA and SQIVND (reference sequence). The CDR3 is 17 amino acids. The CDR3 region is CASSPQPGTPNADTQYF. The CDR3 bases are TGTGCCAGTAGTCCACAACCTGGGACTCCGAACGCAGATACGCAGTATTTT.

This clone was picked up one time. V gene TRBV7-2 combines with J gene TRBJ2-1; D unclear. V was pared by 1 base and J by 6 bases, with 7 bases between. The CDR3 runs 13 residues. CDR1 is SGHTA and CDR2 is FQGNSA in the germline V gene. The CDR3 sequence is CASSLVQVNEQFF. For the CDR3, the DNA is TGTGCCAGCAGCTTAGTACAAGTCAATGAGCAGTTCTTC. The full variable domain, in which reference TRBV7-2 and TRBJ2-1 provide the parts outside the CDR3, is GAGVSQSPSNKVTEKGKDVELRCDPISGHTALYWYRQSLGQGLEFLIYFQGNSAPDKSGLPSDRFSAERTGGSVSTLTIQRTQQEDSAVYLCASSLVQVNEQFFGPGTRLTVL.

In this sample, this clone turned up once. This chain links TRBV5-4 with TRBJ2-5; 9 bases agree with TRBD2. J was trimmed by 1 base and V by 1 base; bases with no gene match: 8. CDR3 length equals 17 residues. Germline CDR1 reads SGHNT; CDR2 reads YYREEE (reference sequence). CDR3: CASSLRVTSGLQETQYF. The CDR3 region has the DNA TGTGCCAGCAGCTTGAGAGTGACTAGCGGCCTCCAAGAGACCCAGTACTTC.

The V and J genes are TRBV30 and TRBJ1-2; D unclear. The V and J ends lost 4 bases and 6 bases respectively, with 15 bases between them. CDR1 is GTSNPN, CDR2 SVGIG, per germline (reference sequence). The CDR3 runs to 13 residues. The CDR3 bases are TGTGCCTGGACCCCGAGGGCGGATAATGGCTACACCTTC. Its translation: CAWTPRADNGYTF.

A single count supports this clone. The V gene is TRBV6-5, the J gene TRBJ2-3, with 12 bases matching TRBD1. The CDR3 runs 14 residues. Germline V lookup: CDR1 MNHEY, CDR2 SVGAGI. V shed 6 bases, J shed 8 bases, and the junction held 6 bases outside the gene matches. DNA of the CDR3: TGTGCCAGCAGCACCGGGACAGGGGGCATTACGCAGTATTTT. This encodes CASSTGTGGITQYF.

The chain uses TRBV28 and TRBJ2-1; 10 bases fit TRBD2. Looked up from germline, CDR1 is MDHEN and CDR2 is SYDVKM. The length of the CDR3 is 15 residues. Germline trimming cut 5 bases from V and 7 bases from J; bases unmatched to any gene: 8. The CDR3 DNA follows: TGTGCCAGCAGTCCCCATCTAGCGGGAGCGAATGAGCAGTTCTTC. Its protein product is CASSPHLAGANEQFF.